This T cell receptor (beta chain) was captured in a study of brain T cells in children with intractable seizures. Study results and limitations: Pre-surgery blood may have been undersampled, hiding some clones. Each case's top public CDR3 resembled known HCMV, EBV or influenza A CDR3s. Patients' HCMV serostatus was unknown; virus specificity rests on CDR3 similarity alone.

CDR3 length equals 17 residues. Germline-derived CDR1 and CDR2 are SGHRS and YFSETQ. With 0 bases removed from V and 4 bases from J, the gap between germline ends came to 19 bases. This clone was seen a few times. Antigen specificity is unknown. Only cases whose brain tissue showed the highest T cell transcript signatures were sequenced. Clones were sequenced by immunoSEQ multiplex PCR, and TCRdb holds only the in-frame ones, with some missing. Of about 9,000 clones listed, 69% were seen once; the top ten hold roughly 18%. The source was resected brain tissue, collected at surgery. The TCR comes from a girl aged 2 to 9 with tuberous sclerosis and intractable seizures. The V gene is TRBV5-1, the J gene TRBJ1-2, with D possibly being TRBD1 (6 bases). DNA for the CDR3: TGCGCCAGCAGCTTGGGAGCCCCGACAGGAACAACCTATGGCTACACCTTC. Encoded protein: CASSLGAPTGTTYGYTF.